This TCR beta chain was recovered during a study of cytomegalovirus exposure and HLA in healthy donors. The germline V gene encodes CDR1 MNHEY and CDR2 SMNVEV (reference sequence). CDR3 length: 17 residues. Trimming at V came to 2 bases and at J to 3 bases, leaving 12 bases not matched to a gene. Whole-study findings and limits: In an earlier analysis, productive rearrangement rates for most beta V segments clustered near 87% or 30%. Most likely, a cluster of highly shared sequence variants arose as a sequencing artifact.

This clone was found a few times. Its target is not known. This PCR relied on a set of 60 Vbeta primers and 13 Jbeta primers. TCRdb's copy holds only in-frame clones and misses some; the assay was immunoSEQ multiplex PCR. The sample has 150,000 to 200,000 clones, roughly 85% seen once. This TCR was sampled from a woman aged 45 to 65 in good health and CMV-seronegative. Sequencing input: PBMCs. The chain joins TRBV27 to TRBJ1-2, with 7 bases fitting TRBD1. The CDR3 DNA is TGTGCCAGCAGTTTAAACAGGGGCGGAAAACTATACTATGGCTACACCTTC. Translating it yields CASSLNRGGKLYYGYTF.